The clone carrying this T cell receptor beta chain occurred many times. A read error may account for a junction end that differs from germline. This record comes from a study of neurological immune-mediated disorders. The time point was: longitudinal time-point 2. TCRdb re-derived calls from the 5' RACE reads in MiXCR, one entry per CDR3 protein. The data show some 100,000 distinct CDR3 sequences, with about 13% seen just once and 5% held by the top ten. The CDR3 is 17 amino acids. Germline loops: CDR1 MDHEN, CDR2 SYDVKM. The TCR sequence derives from a female donor with HTLV-1-associated myelopathy (HAM/TSP). The chain joins TRBV28 to TRBJ1-5, with TRBD1 as a possible D gene (6 bases). The sequencing input was PBMCs. CDR3 in DNA: TGTGCCAGCAGTTTGGCCCCCTTGACAGGATTACATCAGGCCCAGCATTTT. This translates into CASSLAPLTGLHQAQHF.